This T cell receptor beta chain was obtained from a study of T cell changes during pregnancy in multiple sclerosis. This CDR3 has 16 residues. The germline gives CDR1 SGHRS, CDR2 YFSETQ. The trim removed 4 bases at V and 8 bases at J, leaving 14 bases unmatched. This clone has just one count. TCRdb's copy holds only in-frame clones and misses some; the assay was immunoSEQ multiplex PCR. The sample consists of about 40,000 clones, roughly 92% of them appearing once. The clonotype comes from a female donor with multiple sclerosis, enrolled in a pregnancy study. The V call is TRBV5-1, the J call TRBJ2-2, with 7 bases aligning to TRBD2. Here the sequenced sample was CD4+ T cells from peripheral blood mononuclear cells, taken before pregnancy. CDR3 DNA sequence: TGCGCCAGCAGCCCTGGACTAGGCCGCTTTTCGGGGGAGCTGTTTTTT. It is translated as CASSPGLGRFSGELFF.